These 27 T cell receptor beta chains were all obtained from the same sample, sequenced in a study of T cells in Graves' hyperthyroidism and ophthalmopathy. Authors of the study amplified TCR beta CDR3 regions from RNA transcripts. Using the HTBI primer set, a first-round RT-PCR was run on the TCR CDR3. TCRdb passed the multiplex PCR reads through MiXCR, listing each CDR3 protein once. The table shows around 350,000 distinct CDR3 sequences, with roughly 25% occurring only once. Sequenced sample: blood. Receptors were obtained from a man between 50 and 59 years old with Graves' hyperthyroidism.

The genes are TRBV30 and TRBJ2-7, with a weak D call TRBD2 (6 bases). With 0 bases removed from V and 4 bases from J, the gap between germline ends came to 10 bases. Germline lookup yields CDR1 GTSNPN and CDR2 SVGIG (reference sequence). The CDR3 has 13 amino acids. CDR3: CAWSVLASYEQYF. CDR3 DNA sequence: TGTGCCTGGAGTGTTCTAGCGAGTTACGAGCAGTACTTC.

This clonotype was picked up a small number of times. CDR3 sequence reads: CASSYTTGQPQHF. The DNA of the CDR3 is TGTGCCAGCAGCTACACGACAGGTCAGCCCCAGCATTTT. V and J are TRBV11-3 and TRBJ1-5, with a weak D call TRBD1 (6 bases). Germline values: CDR1 SGHNT, CDR2 YENEEA. The CDR3 loop spans 13 amino acids. Trimming pared 4 bases from V and 6 bases from J, leaving 10 bases between.

This clonotype was found a few times. The chain has TRBV2 and TRBJ1-5, with D uncertain. The CDR3 covers 13 residues. V dropped 3 bases and J dropped 7 bases, with 10 bases sitting between them. Germline V gene data show CDR1 as SNHLY and CDR2 as FYNNEI. The CDR3, as DNA: TGTGCCAGCAGTGACGAAGGAAGGCAGCCCCAGCATTTT. As protein: CASSDEGRQPQHF.

This clonotype was picked up a small number of times. The genes are TRBV14 and TRBJ1-2; weak D call: TRBD1 (5 bases). This CDR3 is built from 13 residues. V lost 2 bases, J lost 7 bases, and 11 bases lay in between. The germline gives CDR1 SGHDN, CDR2 FVKESK. CDR3 nucleotides: TGTGCCAGCAGCCAAACTGCCCAGGGTGGCTACACCTTC. Its protein product is CASSQTAQGGYTF.

The chain couples TRBV9 to TRBJ1-4; a possible D gene is TRBD1 (5 bases). V shed 3 bases and J shed 5 bases, with 11 bases lying between them. The CDR3 runs 14 residues. Germline V gives CDR1 SGDLS, CDR2 YYNGEE. The CDR3 region has the DNA TGTGCCAGCAGCGACGGGGCAGGGAATGAAAAACTGTTTTTT. Its translation is CASSDGAGNEKLFF.

V gene TRBV5-4 combines with J gene TRBJ2-5; either TRBD1 or TRBD2 may supply D (5 bases each). Trimming shortened V by 4 bases and J by 6 bases, and 22 bases separated the two germline ends. The CDR3 contains 16 residues. Germline values: CDR1 SGHNT, CDR2 YYREEE (reference sequence). CDR3 amino acids: CASSGGTAGSWKTQYF. The CDR3, as DNA: TGTGCCAGCAGCGGAGGAACGGCAGGGAGCTGGAAGACCCAGTACTTC.

The chain links TRBV7-9 to TRBJ2-5; 7 bases match TRBD2. In germline, CDR1 is SEHNR, CDR2 FQNEAQ (reference sequence). V shed 0 bases and J 5 bases; nucleotides not matched to a gene: 6. CDR3 length equals 15 residues. In DNA, the CDR3 is TGTGCCAGCAGCTTAGCCGGCGGGAGTCGGGAGACCCAGTACTTC. Translating gives CASSLAGGSRETQYF.

This clonotype is a singleton in its sample. A read error may account for a junction end that differs from germline. V gene TRBV12-3 or TRBV12-4 combines with J gene TRBJ2-1, with 9 nucleotides matching TRBD2. This CDR3 is 17 amino acids long. The DNA for the CDR3 is TGTGCCTGCAGTTTAGTTAGCGGGAGAGCGCCGGGCCATGAGCAGTTCTTC. Translating gives CACSLVSGRAPGHEQFF.

The chain links TRBV7-3 to TRBJ2-1; TRBD2 might be the D (5 bases). The CDR3 is made up of 15 amino acids. The V and J ends lost 4 bases and 10 bases respectively, with 20 bases between them. In germline, CDR1 is SGHTA, CDR2 FQGTGA. The chain's CDR3 is CASSSVREPFYEQFF. In DNA, the CDR3 is TGTGCCAGCAGCTCCGTCCGGGAACCCTTCTACGAGCAGTTCTTC.

The chain couples TRBV6-1 to TRBJ2-7; D call uncertain. V dropped 4 bases and J dropped 5 bases, with 18 bases sitting between them. The V gene's germline CDR1 is MNHNS and CDR2 SASEGT. The CDR3 sequence is 15 residues long. The CDR3 reads CASSVEVALLNEQYF. The CDR3 coding sequence is TGTGCCAGCAGTGTCGAGGTGGCCCTCTTAAACGAGCAGTACTTC.

This clonotype was seen a handful of times. This chain joins TRBV12-3 or TRBV12-4 and TRBJ1-1, with D hard to call. V was cut by 6 bases and J by 6 bases, with 17 bases left in between. The CDR3 extends over 14 amino acids. The CDR3 coding sequence is TGTGCCAGCAGGGCCAGTGACGGTGATTCTGAAGCTTTCTTT. Protein: CASRASDGDSEAFF.

V and J are TRBV9 and TRBJ2-1; the D is unclear. This CDR3 is 10 amino acids long. The V and J ends lost 3 bases and 11 bases respectively, with 6 bases between them. Germline V gene sequence: CDR1 SGDLS, CDR2 YYNGEE. The CDR3 is CASSGGKQFF. The CDR3 nucleotides read TGTGCCAGCAGCGGCGGTAAGCAGTTCTTC.

The CDR3 reads CASSSGSTDPGELFF. CDR3 bases: TGCGCCAGCAGCTCGGGATCGACAGACCCCGGGGAGCTGTTTTTT. The chain employs TRBV5-1 and TRBJ2-2, with D possibly called TRBD1 or TRBD2 (5 bases each). From germline, CDR1 is SGHRS and CDR2 YFSETQ. V dropped 3 bases and J dropped 6 bases, with 15 bases sitting between them. The CDR3 has 15 residues.

The table lists this clonotype with a few counts. The CDR3 DNA is TGCAGTGCCAGGACAGGGGGCGCGAGGAGTAGTGAAAAACTGTTTTTT. Translating gives CSARTGGARSSEKLFF. This chain uses TRBV20-1 with TRBJ1-4; TRBD1 agrees at 11 bases. V trimming: 6 bases; J trimming: 7 bases; junction bases outside the gene matches: 13. CDR3 length: 16 residues. Germline V lookup: CDR1 DFQATT, CDR2 SNEGSKA (reference sequence).

This clonotype was recorded only once. The chain has TRBV4-1 and TRBJ1-2; the D is unclear. V lost 1 base and J 1 base, leaving 13 bases between the germline ends. The CDR3 sequence is 16 residues long. In germline, CDR1 is MGHRA, CDR2 YSYEKL. The CDR3 is CASSQASLRDNYGYTF. In DNA form, the CDR3 reads TGCGCCAGCAGCCAAGCCTCGCTCCGGGATAACTATGGCTACACCTTC.

This clonotype was seen ten or more times. The chain employs TRBV2 and TRBJ2-3; D may be TRBD2 (5 bases). Trimming pared 7 bases from V and 3 bases from J, leaving 11 bases between. CDR1 and CDR2 (germline): SNHLY, FYNNEI. The CDR3 is made up of 13 amino acids. The CDR3 DNA reads TGTGCCAGCATAGCGCGTTTGACAGATACGCAGTATTTT. Its translation: CASIARLTDTQYF. Full variable domain (outside the CDR3, taken from reference TRBV2 and TRBJ2-3): EPEVTQTPSHQVTQMGQEVILRCVPISNHLYFYWYRQILGQKVEFLVSFYNNEISEKSEIFDDQFSVERPDGSNFTLKIRSTKLEDSAMYFCASIARLTDTQYFGPGTRLTVL.

This clonotype occurred many times. V and J are TRBV30 and TRBJ1-1; D remains ambiguous. Germline V gene sequence: CDR1 GTSNPN, CDR2 SVGIG (reference sequence). The CDR3 has 15 residues. Trimming removed 3 bases at V and 0 bases at J, with 14 bases between. The CDR3 coding sequence is TGTGCCTGGAGACTCAACGGACGGGTGAACACTGAAGCTTTCTTT. Amino acid sequence: CAWRLNGRVNTEAFF.

The V call is TRBV19, the J call TRBJ2-7, with unresolved D. From germline, CDR1 is LNHDA and CDR2 SQIVND (reference sequence). CDR3 size: 16 residues. Trimming stripped 6 bases from V and 1 base from J, with 19 bases between. The CDR3, as DNA: TGTGCCAGTAGGATCATGAGCAGCGACGGATCCTACGAGCAGTACTTC. Protein sequence: CASRIMSSDGSYEQYF. The full variable domain, with the rest looked up from reference TRBV19 and TRBJ2-7, is DGGITQSPKYLFRKEGQNVTLSCEQNLNHDAMYWYRQDPGQGLRLIYYSQIVNDFQKGDIAEGYSVSREKKESFPLTVTSAQKNPTAFYLCASRIMSSDGSYEQYFGPGTRLTVT.

This clonotype turned up a few times. The chain joins TRBV20-1 to TRBJ1-4; a possible D gene is TRBD1 (5 bases). Between the trimmed V and J ends, which lost 1 base and 4 bases, there was a span of 13 bases. The CDR3 totals 15 residues. Germline V gene sequence: CDR1 DFQATT, CDR2 SNEGSKA (reference sequence). The CDR3 sequence: CSARVKGRGNEKLFF. The CDR3 DNA reads TGCAGTGCTAGAGTAAAGGGGCGGGGTAATGAAAAACTGTTTTTT.

This clonotype was seen ten or more times. The gene calls are TRBV2 and TRBJ2-7, with unresolved D. The CDR3 contains 15 residues. V lost 4 bases and J lost 0, with 13 bases in between. CDR1 is SNHLY and CDR2 is FYNNEI in the germline V gene. CDR3 protein: CASSARSYTSYEQYF. The CDR3 nucleotides are TGTGCCAGCAGTGCCCGCAGTTATACCTCCTACGAGCAGTACTTC.

This clonotype has at least ten counts. The chain couples TRBV7-3 to TRBJ2-1, with no clear D. The V end lost 5 bases, the J end lost 5 bases, and 13 bases lay between the germline ends. Germline values: CDR1 SGHTA, CDR2 FQGTGA. This CDR3 spans 14 amino acids. CDR3 sequence: CASSPQFSDNEQFF. CDR3 coding DNA: TGTGCCAGCAGCCCACAGTTCTCAGACAATGAGCAGTTCTTC.

The V gene is TRBV9, the J gene TRBJ1-6; D ambiguous. Trimming pared 3 bases from V and 10 bases from J, leaving 14 bases between. Germline lookup yields CDR1 SGDLS and CDR2 YYNGEE. This CDR3 is 14 amino acids long. In DNA, the CDR3 is TGTGCCAGCAGCGGCGACGGTGAGGGCTCACCCCTCCACTTT. Protein sequence: CASSGDGEGSPLHF.

V and J are TRBV4-1 and TRBJ2-3, with 9 bases matching TRBD2. CDR3 size: 15 residues. Germline assignment: CDR1 MGHRA and CDR2 YSYEKL. V trimming: 4 bases; J trimming: 2 bases; junction bases outside the gene matches: 4. DNA for the CDR3: TGCGCCAGCAGCCTCACTAGCGGGCTCACAGATACGCAGTATTTT. Amino acid sequence: CASSLTSGLTDTQYF.

V usage is TRBV7-3 and J usage is TRBJ1-6; maybe TRBD1 (6 bases). Per the germline V gene, CDR1 is SGHTA and CDR2 is FQGTGA. The CDR3 loop spans 14 amino acids. Trimming stripped 5 bases from V and 3 bases from J, with 8 bases between. As DNA, the CDR3 is TGTGCCAGCAGCGAGGGGGACTATAATTCACCCCTCCACTTT. It yields the protein CASSEGDYNSPLHF.

The chain combines TRBV29-1 with TRBJ2-3; 8 bases align to TRBD1. Losses at the gene ends were 7 bases for V and 2 bases for J; bases not matched to a gene: 5. This CDR3 contains 13 residues. Germline V gives CDR1 SQVTM, CDR2 ANQGSEA. The CDR3, as DNA: TGCAGCGGACAGGGACAGGTCACAGATACGCAGTATTTT. As protein: CSGQGQVTDTQYF.

This clonotype was counted at least ten times. V and J are TRBV3-1 and TRBJ1-4; D unclear. The V end was cut by 1 base, the J end by 6 bases, with 18 bases between. This CDR3 has 17 amino acids. Germline-derived CDR1 and CDR2 are LGHDT and YNNKEL (reference sequence). CDR3 in amino acids: CASSQASFRGLDEKLFF. Written as DNA, the CDR3 is TGTGCCAGCAGCCAAGCTTCGTTCCGCGGGTTGGATGAAAAACTGTTTTTT.

This clonotype was counted at least ten times. This rearrangement joins TRBV28 to TRBJ1-1, with TRBD1 identical over 11 bases. This CDR3 is built from 14 residues. Germline V CDR1 and CDR2: MDHEN, SYDVKM. V shed 5 bases and J 6 bases; nucleotides not matched to a gene: 5. CDR3 loop: CASSLRTGGPEAFF. In DNA form, the CDR3 reads TGTGCCAGCAGTCTTCGGACAGGGGGCCCTGAAGCTTTCTTT.